Listed here are 12 T cell receptor beta chains from one sample, sequenced in a study of blood T cell repertoires in COVID-19. Clones were read by immunoSEQ multiplex PCR, and TCRdb kept only the in-frame ones, dropping some. Among about 310,000 clones, about nine tenths were seen once, and the ten largest hold more than 8.5%. Material for sequencing was PBMCs or T cells enriched from blood (not recorded which). The receptors originated from a woman aged 18-35 years who had recovered from COVID-19.

This chain connects TRBV28 to TRBJ1-2; D is undetermined. V lost 3 bases, J lost 8 bases, and 16 bases lay in between. The CDR3 extends over 14 amino acids. The germline CDR1 and CDR2 sequences are MDHEN and SYDVKM. The CDR3 loop is CASSLPSTSRGYTF. In DNA form, the CDR3 reads TGTGCCAGCAGTTTGCCATCAACCTCGCGAGGCTACACCTTC.

This clone was counted a single time. This chain links TRBV6-1 with TRBJ2-2; 11 bases line up with TRBD2. CDR1 MNHNS and CDR2 SASEGT come from the germline V gene. The ends lost 4 bases at V and 2 bases at J; junction bases unmatched: 6. The CDR3 spans 17 residues. CDR3 sequence (DNA): TGTGCCAGCAGTGTTAGCGGGAGGGCCCCCAACACCGGGGAGCTGTTTTTT. It yields the protein CASSVSGRAPNTGELFF.

Worth noting for this clone: This CDR3 is also generated by other DNA sequences in the sample. This rearrangement joins TRBV11-2 to TRBJ1-1; D unclear. The V end was cut by 1 base, the J end by 1 base, with 4 bases between. The CDR3 covers 13 residues. The germline V gene has CDR1 SGHAT and CDR2 FQNNGV. CDR3 loop: CASSLGRNTEAFF. DNA of the CDR3: TGTGCCAGCAGCTTAGGTCGGAACACTGAAGCTTTCTTT. The full variable domain, rest sourced from reference TRBV11-2 and TRBJ1-1, is EAGVAQSPRYKIIEKRQSVAFWCNPISGHATLYWYQQILGQGPKLLIQFQNNGVVDDSQLPKDRFSAERLKGVDSTLKIQPAKLEDSAVYLCASSLGRNTEAFFGQGTRLTVV.

This chain uses TRBV9 with TRBJ1-1; perhaps TRBD1 as D (6 bases). Germline V CDR1 and CDR2: SGDLS, YYNGEE. Trimming took 1 base from V and 6 from J, leaving 13 bases between them. The CDR3 totals 14 residues. CDR3 sequence (DNA): TGTGCCAGCAGCGTAATCAGGGGAAACCCTGAAGCTTTCTTT. This gives the protein CASSVIRGNPEAFF.

The chain recombines TRBV6-1 with TRBJ1-2; 8 bases are shared with TRBD1. V shed 1 base, J shed 4 bases, and the junction held 2 bases outside the gene matches. Germline V lookup: CDR1 MNHNS, CDR2 SASEGT. The CDR3 runs 14 residues. The CDR3 protein is CASSEGGTGYGYTF. CDR3 sequence (DNA): TGTGCCAGCAGTGAAGGTGGGACAGGCTATGGCTACACCTTC.

V gene TRBV7-3 combines with J gene TRBJ1-1; possibly TRBD1 for D (5 bases). V shed 5 bases and J shed 2 bases, with 18 bases lying between them. CDR3 length equals 16 residues. Germline V gene sequence: CDR1 SGHTA, CDR2 FQGTGA. CDR3 sequence reads: CASSPFPAGINTEAFF. The CDR3, as DNA: TGTGCCAGCAGCCCTTTCCCCGCAGGGATAAACACTGAAGCTTTCTTT. Based on the CDR3 plus reference TRBV7-3 and TRBJ1-1, the full variable domain is GAGVSQTPSNKVTEKGKYVELRCDPISGHTALYWYRQSLGQGPEFLIYFQGTGAADDSGLPNDRFFAVRPEGSVSTLKIQRTERGDSAVYLCASSPFPAGINTEAFFGQGTRLTVV.

This chain joins TRBV2 and TRBJ2-7, with 7 bases lining up with TRBD2. The CDR3 has 16 residues. The V gene end was trimmed by 1 base and the J gene end by 4 bases; junction bases not matched to a gene: 10. CDR1 is SNHLY, CDR2 FYNNEI, per germline. The CDR3 DNA sequence: TGTGCCAGCAGTGAAGGCCTGACTAGCAGCCTTTACGAGCAGTACTTC. It codes for CASSEGLTSSLYEQYF.

The V gene is TRBV10-3, the J gene TRBJ2-2, with 10 positions matching TRBD1. The CDR3 runs 16 residues. V lost 4 bases to trimming and J lost 3 bases; unmatched junction nucleotides: 5. Germline CDR1 and CDR2: ENHRY and SYGVKD. Here the CDR3 reads CAISGWGTGDTGELFF. The CDR3 DNA reads as TGTGCCATCAGTGGCTGGGGGACAGGGGACACCGGGGAGCTGTTTTTT.

The V gene is TRBV3-1 (or the pseudogene TRBV3-2), the J gene TRBJ1-2; no firm D call. The length of the CDR3 is 14 residues. CDR1 is LGHDT and CDR2 is YNNKEL in the germline V gene (reference sequence). Trimming left V 1 base short and J 4 bases short, with 10 bases between. For the CDR3, the DNA is TGTGCCAGCAGCCAAGCGCGGAATTCCTATGGCTACACCTTC. It is translated as CASSQARNSYGYTF.

The V gene is TRBV7-9, the J gene TRBJ1-1, with unresolved D. CDR3 length equals 12 residues. Trimming cost V 4 bases and J 6 bases, with 9 bases left between them. The germline V gene encodes CDR1 SEHNR and CDR2 FQNEAQ (reference sequence). The CDR3 loop reads CASSWEGPEAFF. CDR3 nucleotides: TGTGCCAGCAGCTGGGAGGGTCCTGAAGCTTTCTTT.

CDR3 nucleotides: TGTGCCAGCAGCTTAACAGTCGGTCCACCCGGAGGTAATGAGCAGTTCTTC. It codes for CASSLTVGPPGGNEQFF. This chain uses TRBV7-2 with TRBJ2-1; perhaps TRBD2 as D (5 bases). With 2 bases removed from V and 7 bases from J, the gap between germline ends came to 21 bases. Germline CDR1 is SGHTA and CDR2 is FQGNSA. This CDR3 has 17 residues.

The chain is built from TRBV4-3 and TRBJ2-7, with no clear D. CDR3 size: 18 residues. V lost 0 bases, J lost 4 bases, and 22 bases lay in between. CDR1 and CDR2 (germline): LGHNA, YSLEER. The CDR3 protein is CASSQDLRSPNLPYEQYF. Here the CDR3 DNA reads TGCGCCAGCAGCCAAGATTTAAGAAGCCCCAACCTGCCTTACGAGCAGTACTTC.